This TCR beta chain comes out of a study of blood T cell repertoires in COVID-19. CDR1 LGHNA and CDR2 YSLEER come from the germline V gene. This CDR3 spans 14 amino acids. V trimming: 0 bases; J trimming: 7 bases; junction bases outside the gene matches: 5. In the original analysis: Estimation of nucleated cell counts relied on the amplification of reference gene primers. Produced via immunoSEQ multiplex PCR; TCRdb's table is partial and in-frame only. Clonal size and the V and J genes are those of that table, whereas D and trimming came from the DNA. Here the sample spans about 400,000 clones, 75% to 90% being singletons.

The gene calls are TRBV4-3 and TRBJ1-1, with TRBD1 matching 7 bases. This TCR came from a woman aged 55-70 years with COVID-19, enrolled during active disease. The specimen sequenced was peripheral blood. The CDR3 loop is CASSQDFRQGEAFF. In nucleotides, the CDR3 is TGCGCCAGCAGCCAAGACTTTCGACAGGGTGAAGCTTTCTTT.